The entry below describes one TCR beta chain. The target of this receptor is not known. Per-base quality was not reported, and no clone a single base away is much larger than it. All of the isolated RNA was reverse transcribed with the High Capacity cDNA Reverse Transcription Kit, so expressed TCRB transcripts were sequenced. Deep immunoSEQ sequencing was applied to naive, central memory and regulatory T cell samples, giving an average of approximately 3.8 million total reads per sample. Sorted cells were lysed in RLT buffer and RNA was extracted with DNase-treated RNeasy Micro or Mini kits, depending on cell number. To prevent cross-contamination, every cell subset was processed on its own, while patient and healthy donor samples were processed together. The immunoSEQ multiplex PCR was used to amplify TCRB sequences from cDNA, generating 87-bp fragments that spanned the CDR3 region. Sequencing of the amplicons was performed on the Illumina HiSeq platform. Processing in the source paper ran as follows. PCR bias was corrected computationally using synthetic template baselines, and reads within Hamming distance 2 were collapsed, with unmergeable singletons discarded. Reads were aligned to IMGT to assign V, D and J genes, CDR3 length, and insertions or deletions at six rearrangement sites. Within each subset, clonotype counts were normalized to sorted cell number, and only after that were true diversity and Gini coefficients computed with the tcR R package. The overlap coefficient, calculated on TCRB nucleotide sequences, was used to measure repertoire sharing. Out-of-frame TCRB sequences from naive cells were analyzed to stand in for the pre-selection repertoire. What TCRdb holds here is the immuneACCESS table cut down to in-frame rearrangements. Part of the clones is not present; checked against another copy, under half of the missing clones reflect an unresolved V gene, and the others are unexplained. V and J calls and clone size are copied from that table; D and trimming were computed from the DNA. This sample lists about 340,000 clones; roughly 14% were detected once. The ten largest clones take up 0.015% of the sample.

The sample comes from a study of beta chain features in type 1 diabetes listed by TCRdb under 2018. Describing the broader study: Mean age, gender distribution, total cell number and subset yield did not differ between patients and healthy donors. A total of roughly 100 million sorted cells were examined across all samples, and RNA yield correlated strongly with the number of cells per subset. The study compared the TCRB repertoires of sorted circulating CD4+ T cell subsets in recently diagnosed type 1 diabetes patients with those in matched healthy donors. Whereas all 30 or so donors provided naive and central memory subsets, regulatory and stem cell-like memory subsets were isolated from just 8 patients and about 8 healthy donors.

General conclusions and limits of the study: Because cDNA rather than genomic DNA was sequenced, highly expressing activated cells could have been over-represented, although no difference in activation and CD3 levels was found between groups. The naive, central memory and regulatory TCRB repertoires appeared to resemble one another more closely among patients than among healthy donors. Patients with type 1 diabetes made fewer insertions and deleted more nucleotides at VDJ recombination sites, implying thymic rearrangement abnormalities. Because small numbers of individuals were included in the HLA sub-analyses, any influence of HLA type on TCRB rearrangement was left unresolved. In all four CD4+ subsets, TCRB CDR3 length was moderately but significantly shorter in type 1 diabetes patients. PCR may preferentially amplify shorter templates, but because patient and control samples were amplified and corrected together, any resulting skew would affect both groups equally.

A single peripheral blood draw of approximately 100 mL on average was collected from each donor into heparinised tubes. A BD FACSAria II and a panel including CD45RO, CCR7, CD25, CD127, CD95 and CD27 were used to sort naive, central memory, regulatory and stem cell-like memory CD4+ T cells. A purity above 95% was achieved for all sorted populations. PBMCs were isolated right away by Lymphoprep density gradient centrifugation and were stained directly, without culture. So that batch effects would be minimized, each experiment stained and sorted samples in pairs, pairing one healthy donor with one patient. CDR1 and CDR2 (KGHSH, LQKENI) derive from the germline V gene. V has 3 bases trimmed and J has 5 bases trimmed; junction bases matching no gene number 4. The CDR3 runs 13 amino acids, cysteine and valine included. Left in the record is the CDR3 DNA by itself, 39 bases read in frame from the first base.

This clonotype originated in a woman between 18 and 29 years old with type 1 diabetes. The sample comprised naive CD4+ T cells from blood. The cell subset or site label of this sample denotes: true naive CD4+ T cells. The sequence joins TRBV18 to TRBJ2-7, and 7 bases in between align with TRBD2. The DNA sequence reads TGTGCCAGCTCACCTTTGCGGGAGAACGAGCAGTACGTC. It is translated as CASSPLRENEQYV.